This T cell receptor (beta chain) was identified during a study of cytomegalovirus exposure and HLA in healthy donors. Findings and caveats of the study: In an earlier analysis, most TCR beta V segments were productive about 87% or about 30% of the time. What TCR beta sequences reportedly achieved was accurate prediction of HLA-A and HLA-B alleles in most subjects.

Donors had nominal health at sampling but likely had unrecorded immune exposures. The V gene lost 4 bases and the J gene lost 7 bases, with 13 bases spanning the gap. The CDR3 contains 14 residues. The germline CDR1 and CDR2 sequences are MNHEY and SVGAGI. On this clone itself: What it recognizes is unknown.

The PCR was carried out with 60 Vbeta primers and 13 Jbeta primers. Only in-frame clones appear in the TCRdb table, and some are missing; sequencing was by immunoSEQ multiplex PCR. The sample shows some 100,000 clones, about 77% of them seen only once. This rearrangement joins TRBV6-5 to TRBJ1-4, with no clear D. This receptor was taken from a woman between 45 and 60 years old in good health and CMV-seropositive. Sequenced input: PBMCs. The CDR3 here is CASSSQTNAEKLFF. Here the CDR3 DNA reads TGTGCCAGCAGTTCTCAGACTAATGCTGAAAAACTGTTTTTT.